These T cell receptor beta chains were read from a single sample in a study of T cell changes during pregnancy in multiple sclerosis. The method was immunoSEQ multiplex PCR; TCRdb's version includes in-frame clones alone and lacks a portion of them. The repertoire includes more than 60,000 clones, over 75% of them detected once, and over 0.7% sits in the top ten. The source material was peripheral blood, sampled before pregnancy. These TCRs come from a female donor with multiple sclerosis, enrolled in a pregnancy study. The CDR3 runs from the conserved cysteine through the conserved F or W. The D gene is left open where the match is weak. Clone size is stated in some rows and not others, as once, few, many or a class when expanded.

V	D	length	J	size	CDR3	DNA
TRBV11-2	-	13	TRBJ1-4	-	CASSLDRNEKLFF	TGTGCCAGCAGCTTAGATCGGAATGAAAAACTGTTTTTT
TRBV7-3	-	13	TRBJ1-2	-	CASSDFGGGGYTF	TGTGCCAGCTCCGATTTTGGCGGTGGGGGCTACACCTTC
TRBV30	-	14	TRBJ1-1	once	CAWSVLNGQTKAFF	TGTGCCTGGAGTGTTCTAAACGGACAGACTAAAGCTTTCTTT
TRBV10-3	TRBD1	16	TRBJ1-1	few	CAISAFDREEDTEAFF	TGTGCCATCAGTGCGTTCGACAGGGAAGAGGACACTGAAGCTTTCTTT
TRBV7-2	TRBD2	16	TRBJ2-3	-	CASRPRTSVSTDTQYF	TGTGCCAGCAGACCTCGGACTAGCGTCAGCACAGATACGCAGTATTTT
TRBV7-9	TRBD1	19	TRBJ1-1	-	CASSSLLGQGAGYRTEAFF	TGTGCCAGCAGCTCCCTCCTAGGGCAGGGGGCAGGGTATAGGACTGAAGCTTTCTTT
TRBV25-1	-	17	TRBJ1-5	-	CASSVGGIGSSNQPQHF	TGTGCCAGCAGTGTCGGGGGGATTGGTTCTAGCAATCAGCCCCAGCATTTT
TRBV7-9	TRBD1	16	TRBJ1-1	-	CASTPGQGWWSTEAFF	TGTGCCAGCACGCCGGGACAGGGCTGGTGGAGCACTGAAGCTTTCTTT
TRBV14	TRBD2	16	TRBJ2-3	once	CASSQYLAGGTDTQYF	TGTGCCAGCAGCCAGTACCTAGCGGGGGGCACAGATACGCAGTATTTT
TRBV11-3	TRBD2	18	TRBJ2-1	-	CASSAGTSGSSSYNEQFF	TGTGCCAGCAGCGCCGGGACTAGCGGGTCGAGCTCCTACAATGAGCAGTTCTTC
TRBV6-6	-	16	TRBJ1-1	-	CASSYPGGGLNTEAFF	TGTGCCAGCAGTTACCCGGGGGGGGGTTTGAACACTGAAGCTTTCTTT
TRBV15	-	13	TRBJ1-2	-	CATSRGTTYGYTF	TGTGCCACCAGCAGAGGGACAACCTATGGCTACACCTTC
TRBV9	TRBD1	15	TRBJ1-1	-	CASSAGTGPNTEAFF	TGTGCCAGCAGCGCGGGGACAGGACCTAACACTGAAGCTTTCTTT
TRBV6-5	TRBD1	15	TRBJ1-6	-	CASSNSRGHNSPLHF	TGTGCCAGCAGCAATTCCAGGGGGCATAATTCACCCCTCCACTTT
TRBV6-5	TRBD2	15	TRBJ2-3	-	CASSSSGGGTDTQYF	TGTGCCAGCAGTTCAAGCGGGGGCGGCACAGATACGCAGTATTTT
TRBV5-6	TRBD2	16	TRBJ2-3	-	CASSLALAGGTDTQYF	TGTGCCAGCAGCTTGGCGCTAGCGGGGGGTACAGATACGCAGTATTTT
TRBV2	-	15	TRBJ2-3	-	CASNRVGGPTDTQYF	TGTGCCAGCAATCGGGTGGGAGGCCCCACAGATACGCAGTATTTT